This T cell receptor beta chain is drawn from a study of OX40 agonist ivuxolimab in advanced cancers. Method: immunoSEQ multiplex PCR; TCRdb's copy keeps in-frame clones and lacks some. This table holds about 40,000 clones, about 72% found once. This clone came up a few times. The antigen remains unidentified. Study results and caveats: The study found among the lowest clonal expansion in partial responders at 0.1-3.0 mg/kg.

The CDR3 consists of 14 residues. Germline CDR1 SGHAT, CDR2 FQNNGV. With 7 bases removed from V and 9 bases from J, the gap between germline ends came to 19 bases. This receptor was taken from an adult with an advanced solid tumor such as melanoma, head and neck, liver or kidney cancer. The rearrangement joins TRBV11-2 to TRBJ2-1; possible D gene TRBD1, 5 bases. The source was CD4+ or CD8+ T cells sorted from blood, collected in a trial of the OX40 agonist ivuxolimab. The CDR3 DNA reads TGTGCCAGCACCATACCCGACAGCTTAGGTGAGCAGTTCTTC. As protein: CASTIPDSLGEQFF.